This T cell receptor (beta chain) stems from a study of graft-versus-host responses after intestinal transplantation. Overall study context: Once they had received anti-thymocyte globulin induction, all recipients took tacrolimus and steroids for about three years.

As concerns this clone: What it recognizes is unknown.

The trim removed 7 bases at V and 1 base at J, leaving 5 bases unmatched. This CDR3 region has 14 residues. In germline, CDR1 is MDHEN, CDR2 SYDVKM. The assay was immunoSEQ multiplex PCR, and TCRdb's table has in-frame clones only and misses some. The sample has roughly 69,000 clones, 90% to 95% seen once; the top ten hold approximately 1.5%. Notes on the study in general: Some GvH clones appeared in ileal mucosa or blood before recipient bone marrow.

The V gene is TRBV28, the J gene TRBJ1-2; 8 bases fit TRBD1. The sample was unstimulated CD8+ T cells sorted from spleen or lymph node cells, taken before transplant. This TCR was recovered from a human donor who was the organ donor for an intestinal transplant. Here the CDR3 reads CASTAGGLNYGYTF. CDR3 in DNA: TGTGCCAGCACCGCAGGGGGCCTTAACTATGGCTACACCTTC.